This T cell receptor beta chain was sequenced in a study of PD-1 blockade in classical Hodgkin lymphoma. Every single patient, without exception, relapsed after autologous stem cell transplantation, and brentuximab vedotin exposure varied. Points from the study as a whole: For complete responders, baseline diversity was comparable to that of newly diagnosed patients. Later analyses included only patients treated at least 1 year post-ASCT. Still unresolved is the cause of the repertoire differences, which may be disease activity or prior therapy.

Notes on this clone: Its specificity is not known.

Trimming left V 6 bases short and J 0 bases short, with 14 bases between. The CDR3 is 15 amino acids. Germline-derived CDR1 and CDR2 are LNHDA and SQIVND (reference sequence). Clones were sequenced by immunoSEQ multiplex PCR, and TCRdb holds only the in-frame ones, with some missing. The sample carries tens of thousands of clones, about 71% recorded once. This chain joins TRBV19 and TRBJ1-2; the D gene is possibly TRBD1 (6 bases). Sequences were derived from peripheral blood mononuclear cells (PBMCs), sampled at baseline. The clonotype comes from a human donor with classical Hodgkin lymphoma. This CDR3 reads CASREGGNPNYGYTF. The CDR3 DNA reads TGTGCCAGTAGAGAGGGGGGTAACCCTAACTATGGCTACACCTTC.